This passage covers 10 T cell receptor beta chains from one sample sequenced in a study of T cell responses to AZD1222 COVID-19 vaccine. TCRdb's table, derived via immunoSEQ multiplex PCR, lists solely in-frame clones and lacks some. Of about 97,000 clones listed, roughly nine tenths are singletons. The source material was peripheral blood, sampled on day 0 of AZD1222 vaccination. The receptors come from an adult in good health.

The rearrangement links TRBV11-3 to TRBJ1-1; possible D gene TRBD1, 5 bases. The CDR3 spans 16 residues. CDR1 SGHNT and CDR2 YENEEA come from the germline V gene. The V gene lost 0 bases and the J gene lost 8 bases, with 19 bases spanning the gap. DNA of the CDR3: TGTGCCAGCAGCTTAGATCATCGGGCAGGGTCCCCCGAAGCTTTCTTT. It is translated as CASSLDHRAGSPEAFF.

This clone was detected only a few times. The chain employs TRBV27 and TRBJ2-3; 8 nucleotides agree with TRBD2. The junction had 8 bases not matched to a gene; V was cut back by 4 bases and J by 2 bases. CDR3 size: 16 residues. CDR1 MNHEY and CDR2 SMNVEV come from the germline V gene (reference sequence). The CDR3 here is CASSSLQRGHTDTQYF. The DNA of the CDR3 is TGTGCCAGCAGTTCCCTCCAGCGGGGGCACACAGATACGCAGTATTTT.

Only one count was recorded for this clone. J is TRBJ2-1 and V is TRBV10-3; tentatively, D is TRBD2 (6 bases). The V end lost 1 base, the J end lost 6 bases, and 10 bases lay between the germline ends. CDR1 and CDR2 from the germline V gene are ENHRY and SYGVKD. The CDR3 is 14 amino acids. The CDR3, as DNA: TGTGCCATCAGTGAGTGGCGGGAAGGCAATGAGCAGTTCTTC. It encodes CAISEWREGNEQFF.

The rearrangement joins TRBV12-3 or TRBV12-4 to TRBJ2-7; no clear D gene. The CDR3 runs 11 residues. Trimming cost V 4 bases and J 10 bases, with 11 bases left between them. The CDR3 sequence: CASSSTRRQYF. The CDR3 DNA follows: TGTGCCAGCAGTTCTACCCGACGACAGTACTTC.

The chain carries TRBV10-3 and TRBJ2-7, with 7 bases aligning to TRBD2. The ends lost 8 bases at V and 0 bases at J; junction bases unmatched: 1. This CDR3 region has 12 residues. The germline V gene has CDR1 ENHRY and CDR2 SYGVKD. The CDR3 bases are TGTGCCATCCGCGGGAGCTCCTACGAGCAGTACTTC. Protein: CAIRGSSYEQYF.

This chain connects TRBV9 to TRBJ2-1; 14 bases match TRBD2. The CDR3 contains 17 residues. Germline V lookup: CDR1 SGDLS, CDR2 YYNGEE. Trimming cost V 4 bases and J 8 bases; bases outside gene matches: 11. The CDR3 DNA sequence: TGTGCCAGCAGCCAAGGACTAGCGGGGGGCCCCGTTTATGAGCAGTTCTTC. Its protein product is CASSQGLAGGPVYEQFF.

The J gene is TRBJ1-2, the V gene TRBV25-1, with 8 positions matching TRBD1. Germline V gene sequence: CDR1 MGHDK, CDR2 SYGVNS. V lost 5 bases, J lost 7 bases, and 9 bases stayed unmatched. There are 14 residues in the CDR3. The CDR3 nucleotides are TGTGCCAGCAGTAACTCTGGACAGGGCGGTGGCTACACCTTC. It translates to CASSNSGQGGGYTF.

The CDR3 bases are TGTGCCAGCAGCTTAGTCACTCAGGGGGGCAGGAGGTCCGAGCAGTACTTC. Translated, it gives CASSLVTQGGRRSEQYF. The rearrangement joins TRBV7-2 to TRBJ2-7; D is possibly TRBD1 (7 bases). CDR3 length equals 17 residues. The V end was cut by 1 base, the J end by 6 bases, with 22 bases between. Germline assignment: CDR1 SGHTA and CDR2 FQGNSA.

The chain couples TRBV29-1 to TRBJ1-2, with D unresolved. V lost 4 bases and J lost 0, with 6 bases in between. The CDR3 has 12 amino acids. The germline gives CDR1 SQVTM, CDR2 ANQGSEA. In nucleotides, the CDR3 is TGCAGCGTTGGCGACACTAACTATGGCTACACCTTC. This codes for CSVGDTNYGYTF.

This chain links TRBV28 with TRBJ1-2; perhaps TRBD1 as D (5 bases). CDR1 and CDR2 from the germline V gene are MDHEN and SYDVKM. Trimming took 5 bases from V and 7 from J, leaving 17 bases between them. This CDR3 region has 14 residues. The CDR3 coding sequence is TGTGCCAGCAGTGCTGCGACCGGGGCAGGTGGCTACACCTTC. The encoded protein is CASSAATGAGGYTF.